This T cell receptor (beta chain) was observed in a study of graft-versus-host responses after intestinal transplantation. Study overall: Each recipient received anti-thymocyte globulin induction, then tacrolimus and steroids for approximately three years.

Assay: immunoSEQ multiplex PCR; the TCRdb copy retains only in-frame clones and omits some. This table has over 100,000 clones, around 95% appearing once. There are 15 residues in the CDR3. Germline CDR1 LNHNV, CDR2 YYDKDF (reference sequence). V shed 3 bases, J shed 3 bases, and the junction held 7 bases outside the gene matches. As concerns this clone: Its target is unknown.

The genes are TRBV15 and TRBJ2-7, with 8 bases that match TRBD2. The sequencing here drew on unstimulated CD8+ T cells sorted from spleen or lymph node cells, taken before intestinal transplant. The source of this sequence is a human donor who received an intestinal transplant. For the CDR3, the DNA is TGTGCCACCAGCAGCGCGGGAGGCCCTAACTACGAGCAGTACTTC. This gives the protein CATSSAGGPNYEQYF.